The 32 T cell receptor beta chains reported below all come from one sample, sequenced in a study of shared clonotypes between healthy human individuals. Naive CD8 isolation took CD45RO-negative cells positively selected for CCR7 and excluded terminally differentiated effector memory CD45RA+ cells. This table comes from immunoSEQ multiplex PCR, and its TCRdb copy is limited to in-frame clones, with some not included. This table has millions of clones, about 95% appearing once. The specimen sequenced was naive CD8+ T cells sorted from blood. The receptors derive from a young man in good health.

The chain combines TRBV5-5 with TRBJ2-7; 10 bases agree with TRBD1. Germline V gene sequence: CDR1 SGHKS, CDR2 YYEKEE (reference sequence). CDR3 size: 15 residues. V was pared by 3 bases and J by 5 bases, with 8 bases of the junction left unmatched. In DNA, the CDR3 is TGTGCCAGCAGCTCCCCGGACAGGGGGACGGACGAGCAGTACTTC. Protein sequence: CASSSPDRGTDEQYF.

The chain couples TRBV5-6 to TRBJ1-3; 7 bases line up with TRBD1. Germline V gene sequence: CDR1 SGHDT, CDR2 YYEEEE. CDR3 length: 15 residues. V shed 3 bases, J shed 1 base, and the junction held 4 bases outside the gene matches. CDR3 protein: CASSSDRVSGNTIYF. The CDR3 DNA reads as TGTGCCAGCAGCTCCGACAGGGTATCTGGAAACACCATATATTTT.

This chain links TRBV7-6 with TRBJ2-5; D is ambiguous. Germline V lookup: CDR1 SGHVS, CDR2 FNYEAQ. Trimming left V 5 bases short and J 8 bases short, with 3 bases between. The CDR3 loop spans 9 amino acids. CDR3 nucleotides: TGTGCCAGCAGCGGAACCCAGTACTTC. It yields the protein CASSGTQYF.

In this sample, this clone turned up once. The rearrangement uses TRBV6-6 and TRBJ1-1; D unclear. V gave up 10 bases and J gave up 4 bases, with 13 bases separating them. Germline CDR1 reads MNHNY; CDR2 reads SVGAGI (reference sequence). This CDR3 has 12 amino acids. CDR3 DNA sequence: TGTGCCACGGGTGGAGGGTCCACTGAAGCTTTCTTT. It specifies CATGGGSTEAFF.

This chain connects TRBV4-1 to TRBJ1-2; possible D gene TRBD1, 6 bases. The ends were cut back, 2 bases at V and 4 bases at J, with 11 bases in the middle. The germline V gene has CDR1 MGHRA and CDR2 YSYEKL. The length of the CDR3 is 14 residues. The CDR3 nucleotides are TGCGCCAGCAGCCAACCTCCAGGGGTCTATGGCTACACCTTC. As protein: CASSQPPGVYGYTF.

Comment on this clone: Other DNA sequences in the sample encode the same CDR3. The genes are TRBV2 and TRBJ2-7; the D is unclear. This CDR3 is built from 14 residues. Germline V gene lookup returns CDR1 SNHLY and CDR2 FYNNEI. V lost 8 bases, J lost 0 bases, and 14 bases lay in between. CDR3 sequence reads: CASSLTESSYEQYF. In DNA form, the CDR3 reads TGTGCCAGCTCTCTAACGGAGAGCTCCTACGAGCAGTACTTC.

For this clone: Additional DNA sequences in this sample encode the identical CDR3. The chain's CDR3 is CASSLLAGYTDTQYF. The CDR3 DNA follows: TGTGCCAGCAGCCTGCTAGCGGGATACACAGATACGCAGTATTTT. This chain uses TRBV7-2 with TRBJ2-3, with TRBD2 matching 9 bases. Germline-derived CDR1 and CDR2 are SGHTA and FQGNSA. The ends lost 5 bases at V and 2 bases at J; junction bases unmatched: 5. The length of the CDR3 is 15 residues. Drawing the rest from reference TRBV7-2 and TRBJ2-3, the complete variable domain is GAGVSQSPSNKVTEKGKDVELRCDPISGHTALYWYRQSLGQGLEFLIYFQGNSAPDKSGLPSDRFSAERTGGSVSTLTIQRTQQEDSAVYLCASSLLAGYTDTQYFGPGTRLTVL.

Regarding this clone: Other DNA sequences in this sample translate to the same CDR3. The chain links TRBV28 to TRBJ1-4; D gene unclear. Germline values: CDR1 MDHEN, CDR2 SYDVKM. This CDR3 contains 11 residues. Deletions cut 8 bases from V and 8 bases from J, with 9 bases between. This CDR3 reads CASSLDEKLFF. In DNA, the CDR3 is TGTGCCAGCTCATTAGACGAAAAACTGTTTTTT.

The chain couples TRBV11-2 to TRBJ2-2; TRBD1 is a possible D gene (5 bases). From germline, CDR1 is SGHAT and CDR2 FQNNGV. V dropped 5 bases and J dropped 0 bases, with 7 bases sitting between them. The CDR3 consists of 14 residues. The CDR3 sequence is CASSEQANTGELFF. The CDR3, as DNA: TGTGCCAGCAGCGAACAGGCGAACACCGGGGAGCTGTTTTTT. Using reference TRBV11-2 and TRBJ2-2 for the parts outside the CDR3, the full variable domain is EAGVAQSPRYKIIEKRQSVAFWCNPISGHATLYWYQQILGQGPKLLIQFQNNGVVDDSQLPKDRFSAERLKGVDSTLKIQPAKLEDSAVYLCASSEQANTGELFFGEGSRLTVL.

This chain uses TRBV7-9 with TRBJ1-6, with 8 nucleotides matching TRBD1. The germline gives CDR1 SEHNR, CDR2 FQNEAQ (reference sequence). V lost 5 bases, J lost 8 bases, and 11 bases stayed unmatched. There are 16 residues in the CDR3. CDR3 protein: CASSEQPGQGDSPLHF. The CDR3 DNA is TGTGCCAGCAGCGAACAACCTGGACAGGGAGATTCACCCCTCCACTTT.

The CDR3, as DNA: TGTGCCAGCAGCGCGTCACCTTACAATGAGCAGTTCTTC. This gives the protein CASSASPYNEQFF. The chain carries TRBV11-3 and TRBJ2-1; D not certain. This CDR3 has 13 amino acids. Trimming took 5 bases from V and 4 from J, leaving 9 bases between them. The germline V gene has CDR1 SGHNT and CDR2 YENEEA.

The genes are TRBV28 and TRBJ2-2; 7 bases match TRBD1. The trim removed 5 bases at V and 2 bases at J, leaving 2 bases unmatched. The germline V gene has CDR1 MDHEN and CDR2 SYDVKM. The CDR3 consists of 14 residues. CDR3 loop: CASSGDRNTGELFF. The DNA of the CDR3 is TGTGCCAGCAGTGGGGACAGAAACACCGGGGAGCTGTTTTTT.

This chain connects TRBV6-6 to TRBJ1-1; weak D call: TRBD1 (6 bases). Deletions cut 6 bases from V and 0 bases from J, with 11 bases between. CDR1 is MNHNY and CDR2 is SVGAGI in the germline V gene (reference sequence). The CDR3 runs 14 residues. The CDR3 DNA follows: TGTGCCAGCAGCAAGGGGGGAATGAACACTGAAGCTTTCTTT. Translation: CASSKGGMNTEAFF.

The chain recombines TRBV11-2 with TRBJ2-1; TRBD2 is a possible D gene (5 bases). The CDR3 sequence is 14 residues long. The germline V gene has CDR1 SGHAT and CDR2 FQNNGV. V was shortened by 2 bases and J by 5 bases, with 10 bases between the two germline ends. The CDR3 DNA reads TGTGCCAGCAGCTTATGGGTAGCGAACAATGAGCAGTTCTTC. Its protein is CASSLWVANNEQFF.

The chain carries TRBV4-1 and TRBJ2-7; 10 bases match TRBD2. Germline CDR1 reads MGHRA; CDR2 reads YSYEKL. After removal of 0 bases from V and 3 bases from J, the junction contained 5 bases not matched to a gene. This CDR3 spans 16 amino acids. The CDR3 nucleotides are TGCGCCAGCAGCCAAGATCAAGCGGGAGGGGGCTACGAGCAGTACTTC. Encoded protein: CASSQDQAGGGYEQYF.

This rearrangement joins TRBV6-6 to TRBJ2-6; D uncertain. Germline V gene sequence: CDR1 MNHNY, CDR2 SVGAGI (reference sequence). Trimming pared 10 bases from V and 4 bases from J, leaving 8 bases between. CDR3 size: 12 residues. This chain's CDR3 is CAILAGANVLTF. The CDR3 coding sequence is TGTGCCATATTGGCCGGGGCCAACGTCCTGACTTTC.

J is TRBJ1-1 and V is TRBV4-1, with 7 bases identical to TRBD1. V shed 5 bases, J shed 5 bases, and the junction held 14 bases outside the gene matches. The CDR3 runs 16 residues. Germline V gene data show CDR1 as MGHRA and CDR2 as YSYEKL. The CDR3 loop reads CASSSPSGQGGTEAFF. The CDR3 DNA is TGCGCCAGCAGCTCCCCTAGCGGTCAGGGGGGGACTGAAGCTTTCTTT.

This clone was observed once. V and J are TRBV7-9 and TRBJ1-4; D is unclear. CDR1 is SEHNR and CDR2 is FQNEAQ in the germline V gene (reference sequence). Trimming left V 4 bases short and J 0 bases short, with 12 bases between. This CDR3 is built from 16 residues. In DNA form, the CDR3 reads TGTGCCAGCAGCTCCCAGGCAGCGGCAACTAATGAAAAACTGTTTTTT. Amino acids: CASSSQAAATNEKLFF.

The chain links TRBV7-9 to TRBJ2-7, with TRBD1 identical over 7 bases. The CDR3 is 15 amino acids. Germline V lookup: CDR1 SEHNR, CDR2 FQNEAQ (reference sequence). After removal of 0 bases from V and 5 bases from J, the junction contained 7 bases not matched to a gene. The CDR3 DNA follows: TGTGCCAGCAGCTTAGCGATTGGGACAGAAGACGAGCAGTACTTC. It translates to CASSLAIGTEDEQYF.

DNA for the CDR3: TGTGCCAGCAGTGCACGGGCGGAGGGATACGAGCAGTACTTC. This encodes CASSARAEGYEQYF. V is TRBV6-1 and J is TRBJ2-7; maybe TRBD2 (6 bases). The germline gives CDR1 MNHNS, CDR2 SASEGT. The CDR3 runs 14 residues. V gave up 4 bases and J gave up 4 bases, with 14 bases separating them.

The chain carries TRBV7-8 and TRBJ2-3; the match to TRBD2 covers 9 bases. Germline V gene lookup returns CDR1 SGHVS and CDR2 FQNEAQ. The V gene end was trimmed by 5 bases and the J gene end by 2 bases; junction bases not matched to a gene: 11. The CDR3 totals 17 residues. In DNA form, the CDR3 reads TGTGCCAGCAGCCAAACTTTAGCGGGAGCCCTCACAGATACGCAGTATTTT. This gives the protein CASSQTLAGALTDTQYF.

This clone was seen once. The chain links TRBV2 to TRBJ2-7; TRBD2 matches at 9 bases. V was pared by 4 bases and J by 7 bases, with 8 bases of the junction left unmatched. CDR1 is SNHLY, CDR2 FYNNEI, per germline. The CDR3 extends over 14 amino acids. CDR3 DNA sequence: TGTGCCAGCAGTGCGCCTAGACTAGCGGTAGAGCAGTACTTC. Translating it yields CASSAPRLAVEQYF.

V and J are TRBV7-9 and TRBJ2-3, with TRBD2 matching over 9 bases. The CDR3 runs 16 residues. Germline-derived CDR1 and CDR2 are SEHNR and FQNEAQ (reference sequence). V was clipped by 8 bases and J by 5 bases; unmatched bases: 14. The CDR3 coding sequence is TGTGCCAGCTTTCGCACGCGGGCGGGAGGGGGAGATACGCAGTATTTT. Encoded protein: CASFRTRAGGGDTQYF.

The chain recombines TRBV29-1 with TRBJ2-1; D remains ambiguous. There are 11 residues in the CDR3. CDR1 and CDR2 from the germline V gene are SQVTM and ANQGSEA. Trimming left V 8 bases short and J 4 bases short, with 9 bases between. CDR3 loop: CSPLVYNEQFF. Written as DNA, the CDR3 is TGCAGCCCGCTAGTGTACAATGAGCAGTTCTTC.

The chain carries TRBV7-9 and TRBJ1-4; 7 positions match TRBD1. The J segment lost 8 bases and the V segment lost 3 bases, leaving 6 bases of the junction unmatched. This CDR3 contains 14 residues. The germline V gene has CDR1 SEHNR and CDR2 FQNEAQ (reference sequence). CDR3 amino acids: CASSFRQGREKLFF. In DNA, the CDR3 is TGTGCCAGCAGCTTCCGACAGGGACGGGAAAAACTGTTTTTT.

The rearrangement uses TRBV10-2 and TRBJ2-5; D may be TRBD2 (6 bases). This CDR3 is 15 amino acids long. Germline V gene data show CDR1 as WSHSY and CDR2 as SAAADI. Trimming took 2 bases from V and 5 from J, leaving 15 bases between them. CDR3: CASSENEGRGETQYF. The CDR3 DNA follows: TGCGCCAGCAGTGAGAACGAGGGTCGGGGGGAGACCCAGTACTTC.

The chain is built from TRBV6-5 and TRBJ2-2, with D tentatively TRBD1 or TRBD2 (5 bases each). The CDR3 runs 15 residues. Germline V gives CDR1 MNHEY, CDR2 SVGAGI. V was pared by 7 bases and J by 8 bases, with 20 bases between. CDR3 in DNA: TGTGCCAGCACCACAGGACTTCTTATGGAGGGGGAGCTGTTTTTT. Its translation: CASTTGLLMEGELFF.

Here the CDR3 DNA reads TGCAGCGTTGAAGGTGGACAGGGTGACCTCACTGAAGCTTTCTTT. This encodes CSVEGGQGDLTEAFF. The rearrangement uses TRBV29-1 and TRBJ1-1; 8 bases are a match to TRBD1. Trimming removed 1 base from V and 4 bases from J; junction bases left unmatched: 8. Germline values: CDR1 SQVTM, CDR2 ANQGSEA. The CDR3 consists of 15 residues.

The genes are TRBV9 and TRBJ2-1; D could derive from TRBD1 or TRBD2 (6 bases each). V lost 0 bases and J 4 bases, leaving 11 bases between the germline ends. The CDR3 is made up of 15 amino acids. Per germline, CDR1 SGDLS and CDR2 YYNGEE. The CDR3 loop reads CASSVGGAQYNEQFF. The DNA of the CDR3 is TGTGCCAGCAGCGTAGGGGGGGCGCAGTACAATGAGCAGTTCTTC. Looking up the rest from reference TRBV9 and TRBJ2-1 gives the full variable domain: DSGVTQTPKHLITATGQRVTLRCSPRSGDLSVYWYQQSLDQGLQFLIQYYNGEERAKGNILERFSAQQFPDLHSELNLSSLELGDSALYFCASSVGGAQYNEQFFGPGTRLTVL.

The CDR3 spells CASSLRQGGSGYTF. The CDR3 DNA is TGTGCCAGCAGTCTCCGACAGGGAGGTAGTGGCTACACCTTC. The J gene is TRBJ1-2, the V gene TRBV27, with 7 bases aligning to TRBD1. The germline gives CDR1 MNHEY, CDR2 SMNVEV (reference sequence). Germline trimming cut 5 bases from V and 7 bases from J; bases unmatched to any gene: 10. CDR3 length: 14 residues.

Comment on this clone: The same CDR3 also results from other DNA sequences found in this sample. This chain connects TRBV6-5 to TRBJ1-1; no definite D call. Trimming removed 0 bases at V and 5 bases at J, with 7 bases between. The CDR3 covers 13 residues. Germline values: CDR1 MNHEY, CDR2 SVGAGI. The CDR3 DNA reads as TGTGCCAGCAGTTACTCGATCATAACTGAAGCTTTCTTT. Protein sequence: CASSYSIITEAFF.

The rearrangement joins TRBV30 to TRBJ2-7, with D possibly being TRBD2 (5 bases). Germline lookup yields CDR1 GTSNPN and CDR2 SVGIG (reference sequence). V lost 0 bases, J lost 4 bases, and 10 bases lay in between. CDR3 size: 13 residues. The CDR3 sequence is CAWSVGMGYEQYF. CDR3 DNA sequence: TGTGCCTGGAGTGTCGGGATGGGTTACGAGCAGTACTTC.